This T cell receptor (beta chain) was recorded in a study of blood T cell repertoires in COVID-19. Study-level background: Nucleic acid was either cDNA or gDNA, and it came from T cells, B-cell-depleted T cells, or PBMCs.

TCRdb keeps only in-frame clones here, not all; method: immunoSEQ multiplex PCR. This sample has around 120,000 clones, with about four fifths found just once. The receptor was derived from a man older than 75 with active or convalescent COVID-19. The source material was peripheral blood.

The CDR3 is CASRGLAGASSTDTQYF. CDR3 DNA sequence: TGTGCCAGTAGAGGACTAGCGGGGGCCTCTAGCACAGATACGCAGTATTTT. V usage is TRBV19 and J usage is TRBJ2-3, with 13 bases lining up with TRBD2. The CDR3 spans 17 residues. The germline CDR1 and CDR2 sequences are LNHDA and SQIVND (reference sequence). V lost 6 bases, J lost 0 bases, and 6 bases stayed unmatched.